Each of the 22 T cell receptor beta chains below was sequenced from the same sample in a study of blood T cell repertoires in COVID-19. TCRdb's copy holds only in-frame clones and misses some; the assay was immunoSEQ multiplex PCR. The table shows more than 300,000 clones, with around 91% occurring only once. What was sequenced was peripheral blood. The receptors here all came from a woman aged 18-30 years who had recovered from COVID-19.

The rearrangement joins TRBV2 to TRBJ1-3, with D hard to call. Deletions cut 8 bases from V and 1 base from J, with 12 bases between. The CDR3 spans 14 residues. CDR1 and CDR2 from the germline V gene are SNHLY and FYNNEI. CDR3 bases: TGTGCCAGCTCTTTCAGCGAGTCTGGAAACACCATATATTTT. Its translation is CASSFSESGNTIYF. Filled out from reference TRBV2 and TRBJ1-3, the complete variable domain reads EPEVTQTPSHQVTQMGQEVILRCVPISNHLYFYWYRQILGQKVEFLVSFYNNEISEKSEIFDDQFSVERPDGSNFTLKIRSTKLEDSAMYFCASSFSESGNTIYFGEGSWLTVV.

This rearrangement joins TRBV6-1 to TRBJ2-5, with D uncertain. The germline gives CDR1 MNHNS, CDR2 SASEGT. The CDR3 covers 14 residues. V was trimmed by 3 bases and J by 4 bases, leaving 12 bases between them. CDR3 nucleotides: TGTGCCAGCAGTGAGGCGGTAACACCAGAGACCCAGTACTTC. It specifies CASSEAVTPETQYF.

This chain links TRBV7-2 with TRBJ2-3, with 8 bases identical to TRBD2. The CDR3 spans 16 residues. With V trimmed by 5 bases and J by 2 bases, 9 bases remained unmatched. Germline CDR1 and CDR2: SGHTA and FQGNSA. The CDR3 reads CASSERTSRLTDTQYF. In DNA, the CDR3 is TGTGCCAGCAGCGAAAGGACTAGCCGCCTCACAGATACGCAGTATTTT.

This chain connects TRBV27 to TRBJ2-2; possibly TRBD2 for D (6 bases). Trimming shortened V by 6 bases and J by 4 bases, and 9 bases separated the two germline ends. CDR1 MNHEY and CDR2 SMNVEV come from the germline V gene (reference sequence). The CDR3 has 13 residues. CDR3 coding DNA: TGTGCCAGCAGCCTAGCGAGCACCGGGGAGCTGTTTTTT. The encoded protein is CASSLASTGELFF.

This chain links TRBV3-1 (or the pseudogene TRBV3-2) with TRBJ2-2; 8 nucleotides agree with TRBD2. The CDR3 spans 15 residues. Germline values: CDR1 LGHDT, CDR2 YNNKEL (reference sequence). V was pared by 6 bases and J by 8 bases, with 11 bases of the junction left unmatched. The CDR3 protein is CASRAPGLGLGELFF. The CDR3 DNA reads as TGTGCCAGCAGGGCTCCGGGACTAGGTTTAGGGGAGCTGTTTTTT.

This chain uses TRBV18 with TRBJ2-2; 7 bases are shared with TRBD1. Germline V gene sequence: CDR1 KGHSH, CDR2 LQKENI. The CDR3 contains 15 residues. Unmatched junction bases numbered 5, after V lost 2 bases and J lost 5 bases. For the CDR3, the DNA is TGTGCCAGCTCACCAGTAGGGGGCGAAACCGGGGAGCTGTTTTTT. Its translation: CASSPVGGETGELFF. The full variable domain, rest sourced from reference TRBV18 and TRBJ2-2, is NAGVMQNPRHLVRRRGQEARLRCSPMKGHSHVYWYRQLPEEGLKFMVYLQKENIIDESGMPKERFSAEFPKEGPSILRIQQVVRGDSAAYFCASSPVGGETGELFFGEGSRLTVL.

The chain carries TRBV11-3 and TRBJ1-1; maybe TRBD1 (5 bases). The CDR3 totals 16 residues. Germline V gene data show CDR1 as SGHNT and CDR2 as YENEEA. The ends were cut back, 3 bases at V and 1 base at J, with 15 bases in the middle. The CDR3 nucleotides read TGTGCCAGCAGCTTTCAGGGATCGACGACGAACACTGAAGCTTTCTTT. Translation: CASSFQGSTTNTEAFF.

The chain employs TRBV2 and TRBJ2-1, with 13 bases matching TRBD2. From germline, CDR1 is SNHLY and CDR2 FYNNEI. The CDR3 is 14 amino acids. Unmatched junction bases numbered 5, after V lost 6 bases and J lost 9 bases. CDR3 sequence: CASRERTSGSEQFF. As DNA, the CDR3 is TGTGCCAGCAGGGAGAGGACTAGCGGGAGTGAGCAGTTCTTC.

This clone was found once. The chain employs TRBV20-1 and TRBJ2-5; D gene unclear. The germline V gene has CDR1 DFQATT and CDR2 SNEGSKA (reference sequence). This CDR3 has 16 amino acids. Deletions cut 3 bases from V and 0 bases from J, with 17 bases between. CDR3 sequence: CSASSMVAEYQETQYF. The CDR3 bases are TGCAGTGCTAGTTCCATGGTAGCAGAGTACCAAGAGACCCAGTACTTC.

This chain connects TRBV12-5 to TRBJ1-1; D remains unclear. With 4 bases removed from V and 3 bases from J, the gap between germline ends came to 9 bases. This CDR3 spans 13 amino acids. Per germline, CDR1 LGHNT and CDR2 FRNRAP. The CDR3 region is CASGSKKYTEAFF. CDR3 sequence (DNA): TGTGCTAGTGGTTCCAAAAAATACACTGAAGCTTTCTTT.

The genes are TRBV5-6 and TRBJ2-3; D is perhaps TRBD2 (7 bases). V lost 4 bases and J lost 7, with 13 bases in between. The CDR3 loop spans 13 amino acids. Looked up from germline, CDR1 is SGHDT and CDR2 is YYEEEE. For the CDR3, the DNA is TGTGCCAGCAGCCTGCCCGGGGGGCATACGCAGTATTTT. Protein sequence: CASSLPGGHTQYF.

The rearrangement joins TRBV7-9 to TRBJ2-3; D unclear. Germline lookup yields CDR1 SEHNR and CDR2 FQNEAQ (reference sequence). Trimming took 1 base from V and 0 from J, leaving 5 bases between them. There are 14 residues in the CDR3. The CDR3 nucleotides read TGTGCCAGCAGCTTAGTACAGAGCACAGATACGCAGTATTTT. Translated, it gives CASSLVQSTDTQYF.

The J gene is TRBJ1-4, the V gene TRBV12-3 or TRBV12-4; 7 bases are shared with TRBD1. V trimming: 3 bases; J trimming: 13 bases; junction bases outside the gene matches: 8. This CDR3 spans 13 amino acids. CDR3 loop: CASSFEAGGLLFF. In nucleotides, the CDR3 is TGTGCCAGCAGTTTTGAGGCAGGGGGTTTACTGTTTTTT.

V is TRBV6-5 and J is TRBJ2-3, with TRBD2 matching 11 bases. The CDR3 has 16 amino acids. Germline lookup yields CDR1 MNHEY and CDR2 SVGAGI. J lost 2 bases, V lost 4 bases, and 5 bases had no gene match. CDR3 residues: CASSLLAGASTDTQYF. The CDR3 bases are TGTGCCAGCAGTTTACTAGCGGGAGCCTCCACAGATACGCAGTATTTT.

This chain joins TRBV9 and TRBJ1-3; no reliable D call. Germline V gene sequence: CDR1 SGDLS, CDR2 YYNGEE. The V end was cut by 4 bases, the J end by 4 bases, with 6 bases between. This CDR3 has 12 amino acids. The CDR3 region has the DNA TGTGCCAGCAGCATCTCCGGAAACACCATATATTTT. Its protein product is CASSISGNTIYF.

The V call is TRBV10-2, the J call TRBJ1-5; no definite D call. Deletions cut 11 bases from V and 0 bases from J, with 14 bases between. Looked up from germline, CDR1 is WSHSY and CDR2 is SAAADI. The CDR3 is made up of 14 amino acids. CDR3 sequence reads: CAGLGRYSNQPQHF. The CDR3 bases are TGCGCCGGGCTAGGGAGGTATAGCAATCAGCCCCAGCATTTT.

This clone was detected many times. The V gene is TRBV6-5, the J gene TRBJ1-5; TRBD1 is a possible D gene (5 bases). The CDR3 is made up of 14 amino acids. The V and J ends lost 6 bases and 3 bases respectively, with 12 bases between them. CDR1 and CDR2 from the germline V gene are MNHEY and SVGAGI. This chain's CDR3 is CASSLRGYNQPQHF. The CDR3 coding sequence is TGTGCCAGCAGCCTCCGGGGGTACAATCAGCCCCAGCATTTT.

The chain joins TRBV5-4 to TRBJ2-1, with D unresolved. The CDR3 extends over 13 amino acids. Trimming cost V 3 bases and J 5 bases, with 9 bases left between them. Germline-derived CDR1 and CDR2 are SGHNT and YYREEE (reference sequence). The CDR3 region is CASSSAAHNEQFF. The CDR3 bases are TGTGCCAGCAGCTCCGCCGCGCACAATGAGCAGTTCTTC.

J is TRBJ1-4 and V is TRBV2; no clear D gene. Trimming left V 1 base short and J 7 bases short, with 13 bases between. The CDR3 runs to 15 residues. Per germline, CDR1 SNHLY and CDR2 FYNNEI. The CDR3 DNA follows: TGTGCCAGCAGTGAAGGTGGCGGGAGAGGTGAAAAACTGTTTTTT. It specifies CASSEGGGRGEKLFF.

CDR3: CATNSRVSTDTQYF. The CDR3 DNA sequence: TGTGCCACCAACTCTCGTGTCAGCACAGATACGCAGTATTTT. J is TRBJ2-3 and V is TRBV24-1; D gene ambiguous. CDR1 and CDR2 (germline): KGHDR, SFDVKD. The CDR3 sequence is 14 residues long. Trimming took off 8 bases at V and 0 bases at J, with 11 bases between the two ends.

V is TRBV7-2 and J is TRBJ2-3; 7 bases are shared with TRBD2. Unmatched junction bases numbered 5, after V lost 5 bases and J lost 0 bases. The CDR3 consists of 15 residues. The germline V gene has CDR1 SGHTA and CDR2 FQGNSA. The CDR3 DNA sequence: TGTGCCAGCAGCATTAGCGGGTCCAGCACAGATACGCAGTATTTT. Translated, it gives CASSISGSSTDTQYF.

The CDR3 coding sequence is TGTGCCACGGGGGGGGCTTCGGACACTGAAGCTTTCTTT. Amino acid sequence: CATGGASDTEAFF. This chain uses TRBV2 with TRBJ1-1; the D gene is possibly TRBD1 (6 bases). CDR1 and CDR2 from the germline V gene are SNHLY and FYNNEI. The germline V and J ends were trimmed by 10 bases and 3 bases, with 15 bases remaining between them. CDR3 length: 13 amino acids. Complete variable domain (other parts from reference TRBV2 and TRBJ1-1): EPEVTQTPSHQVTQMGQEVILRCVPISNHLYFYWYRQILGQKVEFLVSFYNNEISEKSEIFDDQFSVERPDGSNFTLKIRSTKLEDSAMYFCATGGASDTEAFFGQGTRLTVV.